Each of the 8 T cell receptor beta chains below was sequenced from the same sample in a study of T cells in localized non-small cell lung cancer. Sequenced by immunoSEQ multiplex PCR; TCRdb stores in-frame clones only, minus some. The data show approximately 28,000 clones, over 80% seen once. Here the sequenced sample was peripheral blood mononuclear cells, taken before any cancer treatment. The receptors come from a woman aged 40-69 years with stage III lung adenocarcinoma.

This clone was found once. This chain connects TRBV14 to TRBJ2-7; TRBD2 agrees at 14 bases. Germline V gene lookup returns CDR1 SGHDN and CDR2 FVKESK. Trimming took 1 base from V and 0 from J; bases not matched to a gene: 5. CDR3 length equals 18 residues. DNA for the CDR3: TGTGCCAGCAGCCAAGGACTAGCGGGAGGGTTCAGCTCCTACGAGCAGTACTTC. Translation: CASSQGLAGGFSSYEQYF.

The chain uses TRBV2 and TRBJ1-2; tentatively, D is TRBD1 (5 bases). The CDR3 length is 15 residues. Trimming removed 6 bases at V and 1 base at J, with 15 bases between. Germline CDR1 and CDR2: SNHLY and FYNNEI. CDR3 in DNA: TGTGCCAGCAGGAGGGGAGGAGGGATTAACTATGGCTACACCTTC. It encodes CASRRGGGINYGYTF.

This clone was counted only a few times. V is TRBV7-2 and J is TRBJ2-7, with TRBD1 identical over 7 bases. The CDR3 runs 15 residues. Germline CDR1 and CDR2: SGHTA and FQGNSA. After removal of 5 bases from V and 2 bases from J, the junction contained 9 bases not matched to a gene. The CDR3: CASSPVAGGTYEQYF. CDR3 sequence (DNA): TGTGCCAGCAGCCCGGTGGCAGGGGGTACCTACGAGCAGTACTTC. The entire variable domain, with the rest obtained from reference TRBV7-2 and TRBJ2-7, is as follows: GAGVSQSPSNKVTEKGKDVELRCDPISGHTALYWYRQSLGQGLEFLIYFQGNSAPDKSGLPSDRFSAERTGGSVSTLTIQRTQQEDSAVYLCASSPVAGGTYEQYFGPGTRLTVT.

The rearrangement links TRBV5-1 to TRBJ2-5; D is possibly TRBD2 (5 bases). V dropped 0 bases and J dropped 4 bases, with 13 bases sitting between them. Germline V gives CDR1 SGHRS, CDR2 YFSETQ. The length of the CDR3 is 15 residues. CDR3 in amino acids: CASSLGEGRGETQYF. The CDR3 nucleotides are TGCGCCAGCAGCTTGGGGGAAGGTCGGGGAGAGACCCAGTACTTC.

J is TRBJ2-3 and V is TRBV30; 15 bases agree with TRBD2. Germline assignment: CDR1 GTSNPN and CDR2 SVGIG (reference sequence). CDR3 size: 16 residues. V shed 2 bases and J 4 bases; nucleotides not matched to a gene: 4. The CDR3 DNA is TGTGCCTGGAGTTGGAGGACTAGCGGGGGGGCAGATACGCAGTATTTT. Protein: CAWSWRTSGGADTQYF.

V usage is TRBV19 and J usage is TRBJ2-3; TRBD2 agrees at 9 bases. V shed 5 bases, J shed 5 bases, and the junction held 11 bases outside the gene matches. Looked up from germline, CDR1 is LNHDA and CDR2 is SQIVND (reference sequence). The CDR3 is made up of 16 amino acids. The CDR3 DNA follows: TGTGCCAGTAGTCCCCCGGGCGGGGGGGCTTTAGATACGCAGTATTTT. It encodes CASSPPGGGALDTQYF.

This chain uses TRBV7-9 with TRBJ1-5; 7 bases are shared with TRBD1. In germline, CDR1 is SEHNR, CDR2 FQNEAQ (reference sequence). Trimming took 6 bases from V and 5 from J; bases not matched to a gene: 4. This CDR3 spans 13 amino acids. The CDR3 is CASRLTGDQPQHF. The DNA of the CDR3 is TGTGCCAGCAGATTAACAGGGGATCAGCCCCAGCATTTT.

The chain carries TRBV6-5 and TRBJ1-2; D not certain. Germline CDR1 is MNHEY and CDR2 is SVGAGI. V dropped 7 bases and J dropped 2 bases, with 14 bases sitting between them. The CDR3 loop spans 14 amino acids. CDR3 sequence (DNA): TGTGCCAGCACCCTGGTCCCGGAAAACTATGGCTACACCTTC. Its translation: CASTLVPENYGYTF.